What follows describes a single T cell receptor beta chain. Its target antigen remains unknown. Nothing much larger sits one base from this clone, and base qualities are not available. These data originate in a study of shared clonotypes between healthy human individuals (dated by TCRdb to about 2020). At the level of the whole study: The cohort included three men and a couple of women between 18 and 49 years of age. For each donor, CD4 naive and CD4 memory were each run on three plates, CD8 naive on two plates, and CD8 memory on one plate. The study deeply sequenced blood TCR repertoires of five healthy adults to estimate repertoire size and the extent of clonotype sharing between individuals. Libraries were prepared and TCR repertoires were sequenced by different laboratories using diverse techniques, in order to increase sequencing depth and limit assay-specific biases. Leukapheresis yielded between about 0.94 and 9.5 billion PBMCs per donor.

Healthy HIV-negative adults with no recently reported acute infections or vaccinations were included as donors. Every donor was a Caucasian adult living in Nashville, Tennessee, USA. CD8 memory samples consisted of magnetically selected CD45RO+ cells combined with CCR7-negative CD45RA+ effector memory (TemRA) cells. Blood was collected by leukapheresis, and PBMCs were isolated by Ficoll-Histopaque density gradient centrifugation and then cryopreserved in liquid nitrogen vapor phase. Analytical flow cytometry was used to check the purity and quantity of every magnetically sorted T cell population. Genomic DNA was isolated from each sorted fraction and quantified by UV absorbance on a Nanodrop 2000c. The paper as a whole reports these results and caveats: Compared with non-shared clonotypes, clonotypes shared by all four sorted-subset donors had higher generation probabilities. Because the study included only a small number of donors, the genetic and exposure-history diversity represented was limited. Across a few donors, approximately 4.6% of naive CD4, approximately 3.5% of naive CD8, around 2.5% of memory CD4, and over 0.35% of memory CD8 clonotypes were shared. Pairwise subsampling led to the expectation that sequencing depth would affect the degree of clonotype sharing among donors. Sampling was restricted to blood, and TCR repertoires in tissues likely differ from the TCR repertoires found in blood. Rarefaction of sorted-subset datasets indicated incomplete sequencing despite the large sequencing depth. Estimated clonotype richness was generally larger for naive than for memory subsets.

Using the deep immunoSEQ assay, TCR CDR3 regions were amplified from genomic DNA by multiplex PCR. Extracted genomic DNA from each cell subset was distributed evenly across all wells of several immunoSEQ 96-well plates, and each plate was treated as a replicate. For sorted subsets, roughly 0.2 ug genomic DNA, equal to about 30,000 T cell genomes, was loaded into each replicate PCR. Purified libraries were quantified with a Qubit 3.0 fluorometer, sized on a Bioanalyzer 2100, and re-quantified with the KAPA Library Quantification kit. Each immunoSEQ 96-well plate was sequenced on its own single-read 150-cycle Illumina NextSeq 550 flow cell. The original pipeline was this. The immunoSEQ output contained only junctional sequences without quality scores, so filtering could not match that applied to full-length reads. Sequences were annotated with PyIR, a Python wrapper for IgBLAST v1.9, and V/J genes and CDR3 were assigned using IMGT germline references. Reads were removed for weak V/J assignments (E-value above 1e-6), missing CDR3, stop codons, out-of-frame junctions, or ambiguous translated residues. V3J clonotypes were defined by identical inferred V gene, J gene, and CDR3 amino acid sequence. Percentage overlap between repertoires was calculated by dividing the number of shared unique clonotypes by the size of the smaller repertoire. Richness of each repertoire was evaluated using RTK rarefaction, the Chao1 estimator, and Recon v2.1 estimates of unobserved clonotypes. OLGA was used to compute generation probabilities for all TCRbeta clonotypes that the gDNA method yielded from a handful of donors. TCRdb limited this immuneACCESS table to in-frame rearrangements with V and J called. A share of clones is missing; checked studies link under half to unresolved V genes, and the rest is unexplained. V, J and clone size derive from that table, while D and trimming were established from the DNA sequence. The sample table shows about 95,000 clones, and roughly two thirds are seen once. Together, the top ten hold roughly 40% of the sample.

Its CDR3 holds 16 amino acids, cysteine through phenylalanine. Just CDR3 DNA is preserved here, 48 bases in frame from base 1. Unmatched junction bases come to 9, with V trimmed by 4 bases and J by 1 base. The germline V gene (reference sequence) sets CDR1 to SGHNT and CDR2 to YYREEE. The sequence was collected from a man aged 30-40 years in good health. This chain joins TRBV5-4 to TRBJ2-7; 9 bases in the middle match TRBD2. The specimen sequenced was memory CD8+ T cells sorted from blood. This sample's cell subset or site label indicates: CD45RO+ cells pooled with CCR7-negative TemRA cells. The DNA sequence is given as TGTGCCAGCAGCCAGGATAGCGGGAGCCCTTCCTACGAGCAGTACTTC. This encodes CASSQDSGSPSYEQYF.